This TCR beta chain was obtained from a study of CD8+ T cells in alopecia areata. About the study: Skin-grafted roughly 7-11-week-old female C3H/HeJ mice received tissue from approximately 6-12-month-old C3H/HeJ donors with spontaneous alopecia.

This clone was seen repeatedly, ten times or more. Its specificity is unknown. Mouse gene names apply. The read is 4 residues too short to cover the CDR3 end, so that end is filled in from the germline J gene. The same CDR3 also results from other DNA sequences found in this sample. The CDR3 spans 14 residues. J lost 0 bases, V lost 3 bases, and 1 base had no gene match. Germline values: CDR1 MNHDT, CDR2 YYDKIL. Regarding the study as a whole: Shared TCR sequences were less clear between patients than in mice, possibly partly from HLA diversity.

Cells that came from pooled cutaneous lymph nodes were sorted using CD4, CD8alpha, NKG2D, NKG2ACE and other markers. Extraction of RNA preceded its reverse transcription into cDNA, which served as the sequencing template. Sequencing used immunoSEQ multiplex PCR; TCRdb keeps in-frame clones, though not all of them. Altogether 270,000 or so clones were found in the sample, and no singletons occur. This clonotype was sampled from a C3H/HeJ mouse with alopecia areata. The strain's MHC type: H2-k. The J gene is TRBJ1-2, the V gene TRBV17; 7 bases match TRBD1. What was sequenced was CD4+ T cells sorted from a lymph node. The CDR3: CASSRGQTNSDYTF. The CDR3 DNA, read in part, is TGTGCTAGCAGTAGGGGACAGACAAACTCC. Combining the CDR3 with reference TRBV17 and TRBJ1-2 gives the whole variable domain DTTVKQNPRYKLARVGKPVNLICSQTMNHDTMYWYQKKPNQAPKLLLFYYDKILNREADTFEKFQSSRPNNSFCSLYIGSAGLEYSAMYLCASSRGQTNSDYTFGSGTRLLVI.